This T cell receptor beta chain was captured by sequencing in a study of blood T cell repertoires in COVID-19. This CDR3 comprises 16 residues. CDR1 and CDR2 (germline): LNHDA, SQIVND (reference sequence). The V segment lost 3 bases and the J segment 5 bases; nucleotides outside the gene matches: 9. Participant-reported clinical history was the basis for cohort assignment. Assay: immunoSEQ multiplex PCR; the TCRdb copy retains only in-frame clones and omits some. This sample carries hundreds of thousands of clones, 90% of them seen once, and the ten largest clones take 4% to 5.5%. Only one count was recorded for this clone.

This clonotype was sampled from a young woman with acute COVID-19. This sequence joins TRBV19 and TRBJ1-1, with TRBD1 matching 10 bases. Sequenced: PBMCs or T cells enriched from blood (not recorded which). The chain's CDR3 is CASSMRGDRGSTEAFF. The CDR3 region has the DNA TGTGCCAGTAGTATGAGAGGGGACAGGGGATCTACTGAAGCTTTCTTT. Together with reference TRBV19 and TRBJ1-1, the CDR3 gives the full variable domain: DGGITQSPKYLFRKEGQNVTLSCEQNLNHDAMYWYRQDPGQGLRLIYYSQIVNDFQKGDIAEGYSVSREKKESFPLTVTSAQKNPTAFYLCASSMRGDRGSTEAFFGQGTRLTVV.